This entry lists 6 T cell receptor beta chains sequenced from one sample in a study of molecular identifiers for immune sequencing clone quantification. Via MiXCR, TCRdb re-called the PCR reads, giving one row per CDR3 protein. The sample has over 300,000 distinct CDR3 sequences; roughly a quarter are singletons. Sequences were obtained from naive CD8+ T cells from blood, with Jurkat cell RNA spiked in. Documented subset: FACS-sorted CD8+CD4-CCR7+CD45RA+ naive T cells. Receptors were obtained from a human donor in good health. Some libraries in this study had Jurkat cell RNA spiked in.

This clonotype was picked up a small number of times. The chain links TRBV11-2 to TRBJ2-7; D perhaps matches TRBD1 (5 bases). CDR3 length equals 15 residues. CDR1 is SGHAT and CDR2 is FQNNGV in the germline V gene. Trimming stripped 1 base from V and 2 bases from J, with 12 bases between. The CDR3, as DNA: TGTGCCAGCAGCTTAGGGGGCCTTCGGACCTACGAGCAGTACTTC. As protein: CASSLGGLRTYEQYF.

V usage is TRBV10-3 and J usage is TRBJ2-7; the D gene is possibly TRBD1 (6 bases). This CDR3 has 13 residues. With 10 bases removed from V and 1 base from J, the gap between germline ends came to 14 bases. Germline lookup yields CDR1 ENHRY and CDR2 SYGVKD. The chain's CDR3 is CATSGTQSYEQYF. The CDR3 bases are TGTGCCACCTCCGGGACACAATCCTACGAGCAGTACTTC.

V and J are TRBV12-3 or TRBV12-4 and TRBJ1-1; D is perhaps TRBD1 (6 bases). The CDR3 extends over 15 amino acids. The V gene lost 3 bases and the J gene lost 1 base, with 12 bases spanning the gap. The CDR3 coding sequence is TGTGCCAGCAGTTTGATTGGGGGCGCGAACACTGAAGCTTTCTTT. The encoded protein is CASSLIGGANTEAFF.

This clonotype came up many times. The CDR3 DNA follows: TGCAGTGCCCTGGGAACTAGCGGGATTTATACGCAGTATTTT. Protein: CSALGTSGIYTQYF. The chain joins TRBV20-1 to TRBJ2-3, with 10 positions matching TRBD2. V lost 6 bases, J lost 7 bases, and 10 bases stayed unmatched. CDR3 length: 14 amino acids. From germline, CDR1 is DFQATT and CDR2 SNEGSKA (reference sequence).

The chain has TRBV6-5 and TRBJ2-3; 8 bases map to TRBD2. The junction had 5 bases not matched to a gene; V was cut back by 3 bases and J by 3 bases. Looked up from germline, CDR1 is MNHEY and CDR2 is SVGAGI. There are 15 residues in the CDR3. CDR3 amino acids: CASSYTGGVTDTQYF. In DNA, the CDR3 is TGTGCCAGCAGTTATACGGGGGGGGTTACAGATACGCAGTATTTT.

This clonotype was picked up many times. This rearrangement joins TRBV24-1 to TRBJ2-3, with TRBD2 matching 10 bases. This CDR3 contains 16 residues. Trimming removed 0 bases from V and 4 bases from J; junction bases left unmatched: 3. Per germline, CDR1 KGHDR and CDR2 SFDVKD. CDR3 bases: TGTGCCACCAGTGATTTGACTAGCGGGATTGCAGATACGCAGTATTTT. It encodes CATSDLTSGIADTQYF.